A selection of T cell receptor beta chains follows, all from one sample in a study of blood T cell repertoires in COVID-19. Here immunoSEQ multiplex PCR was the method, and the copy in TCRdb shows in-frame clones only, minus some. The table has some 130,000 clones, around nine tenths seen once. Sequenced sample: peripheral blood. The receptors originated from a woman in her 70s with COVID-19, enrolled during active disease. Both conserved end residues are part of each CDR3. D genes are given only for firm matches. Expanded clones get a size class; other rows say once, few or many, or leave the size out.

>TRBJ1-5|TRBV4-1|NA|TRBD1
TGCGCCAGCAGCCGTACTACAGGGGGTTACCAGCCCCAGCATTTT
CASSRTTGGYQPQHF
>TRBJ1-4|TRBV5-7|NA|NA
TGTGCCAGCAGCTTGGCCCTTGATTGGAAAAGGGGATGCGATGAAAAACTGTTTTTT
CASSLALDWKRGCDEKLFF
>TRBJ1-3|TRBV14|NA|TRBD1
TGTGCCAGCAGCCACACACAGGGGGCTTCTGGAAACACCATATATTTT
CASSHTQGASGNTIYF
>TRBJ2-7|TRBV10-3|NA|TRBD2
TGTGCCATCAGTTCTAGCGGGGGTGAATCCTACGAGCAGTACTTC
CAISSSGGESYEQYF
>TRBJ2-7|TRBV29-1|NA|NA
TGCAGCGTTGAATCCCATGGGGGGTCCTACGAGCAGTACTTC
CSVESHGGSYEQYF
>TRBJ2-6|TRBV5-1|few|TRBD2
TGCGCCAGCAGCCCAAGTCCTAGCGGCTCTGGGGCCAACGTCCTGACTTTC
CASSPSPSGSGANVLTF
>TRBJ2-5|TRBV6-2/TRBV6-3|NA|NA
TGTGCCAGCAGTTCACCACTAGGGCAAGAGACCCAGTACTTC
CASSSPLGQETQYF
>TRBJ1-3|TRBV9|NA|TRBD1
TGTGCCAGCAGCGTAGCTTTGGGACAGGGAGTCTCTGGAAACACCATATATTTT
CASSVALGQGVSGNTIYF
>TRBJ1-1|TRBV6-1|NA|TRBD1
TGTGCCAGCAGTGCGACATCCAGAGACAGGGGGACTGAAGCTTTCTTT
CASSATSRDRGTEAFF
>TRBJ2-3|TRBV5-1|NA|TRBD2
TGCGCCAGCAGCTTGGATGGGACTAGCGGGCCTAATACGCAGTATTTT
CASSLDGTSGPNTQYF
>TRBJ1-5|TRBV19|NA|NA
TGTGCCAGTAGTTCCGGGCTTACGGGGCAGCCCCAGCATTTT
CASSSGLTGQPQHF
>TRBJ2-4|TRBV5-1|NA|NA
TGCGCCAGCAGCTTACTAGGGGACAAGGACATTCAGTACTTC
CASSLLGDKDIQYF
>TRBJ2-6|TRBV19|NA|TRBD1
TGTGCCAGTAGTATCCAGGGGGCAAATGGGGCCAACGTCCTGACTTTC
CASSIQGANGANVLTF
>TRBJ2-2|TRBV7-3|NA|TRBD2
TGTGCCAGCAGCTTAACGGGCGGGGGGACCGGGGAGCTGTTTTTT
CASSLTGGGTGELFF
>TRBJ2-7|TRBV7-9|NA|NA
TGTGCCAGCAGCTTAGGGGCAGGGGTCACGTACGAGCAGTACTTC
CASSLGAGVTYEQYF
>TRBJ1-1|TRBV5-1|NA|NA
TGCGCCAGCAGCCCCGATCCCGGTTCCCCAGGGTTTAGGGCGATGAACACTGAAGCTTTCTTT
CASSPDPGSPGFRAMNTEAFF
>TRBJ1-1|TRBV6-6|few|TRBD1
TGTGCCAGCAGTTTTACCCCGGGACAGGGCACTGAAGCTTTCTTT
CASSFTPGQGTEAFF